Ten or more counts support the clone carrying this T cell receptor (beta chain). CDR1 is DFQATT and CDR2 is SNEGSKA in the germline V gene (reference sequence). The CDR3 consists of 14 residues. The junction had 5 bases not matched to a gene; V was cut back by 2 bases and J by 4 bases. The data derive from a study of T cells in Graves' hyperthyroidism and ophthalmopathy. In the study overall: Peripheral blood collection took place at initial diagnosis, before any treatment.

The source material, RNA transcripts, was used to amplify TCR beta CDR3 regions. Researchers ran a first-round RT-PCR on the TCR CDR3 using the HTBI primer set. Via MiXCR, TCRdb re-called the multiplex PCR reads, giving one row per CDR3 protein. Found here are about 350,000 distinct CDR3 sequences, roughly 20% of them singletons; the top ten hold around 16%. The source is a woman aged 40 to 55 with Graves' ophthalmopathy. The V gene is TRBV20-1, the J gene TRBJ2-5; 9 bases map to TRBD2. The sequenced sample was blood. The CDR3 region is CSARKLAGGETQYF. CDR3 DNA: TGCAGTGCTAGAAAACTAGCGGGTGGAGAGACCCAGTACTTC.